This entry concerns a single T cell receptor beta chain. Its antigen is currently unknown. These data originate in a study of cytomegalovirus exposure and HLA in healthy donors. Points from the study as a whole: Reported performance of the classifier showed diagnosis of cytomegalovirus status with high specificity and sensitivity. Researchers counted around 170 TCR beta chains as cytomegalovirus-associated. Certain indistinguishable V segments, among them TRBV6-2 and TRBV6-3, were excluded. Later analysis identified about 17,000 TCR beta sequences associated with HLA alleles, using a false discovery rate threshold of 0.05.

CDR1 is SGHDN, CDR2 FVKESK, per germline. This CDR3 has 11 amino acids. Trimming took 4 bases from V and 6 from J, leaving 4 bases between them. PCR primers comprised 60 Vbeta and 13 Jbeta primers. TCRdb keeps only in-frame clones here, not all; method: immunoSEQ multiplex PCR. The sample has some 190,000 clones, 77% seen once. This receptor was taken from a man younger than 35 in good health and CMV-seronegative. Input material: PBMCs. The chain has TRBV14 and TRBJ2-1; unclear D gene. CDR3 residues: CASSLFNEQFF. CDR3 DNA sequence: TGTGCCAGCAGCCTATTCAATGAGCAGTTCTTC.